This T cell receptor (beta chain) is drawn from a study of T cell responses to AZD1222 COVID-19 vaccine (dated by TCRdb to about 2021). With respect to the entire study: AZD1222 recipients given second doses at about 4 weeks or at about 12 weeks were pooled, since spike-specific TCR depth and breadth were not found to differ between the two schedules. A total of 230 or so trial participants underwent TCR sequencing, of whom about 200 received two doses of AZD1222 and 26 received two doses of the MenACWY control vaccine. Enrollment into the trials was organized by age into subgroups of 18-55, 56-69 and 70-plus years, and those subgroups contained around 150, 28 and 57 TCR-sequenced participants, respectively. What the work shows at the level of the full study, not this receptor alone: Most participants were white British and females outnumbered males, and the authors suggested that clonal diversity may have been underestimated. Conclusions about previously exposed vaccinees are limited, since just 5 or 6 AZD1222 recipients were seropositive for SARS-CoV-2 at baseline. A significant rise in spike-specific TCR breadth and depth was observed after two AZD1222 doses relative to day 0 and relative to MenACWY recipients. Because no day 14 peak-response samples were available, repertoires were characterized only after the peak T cell response. In the small 56-69-year group, the increase in depth fell short of significance, most likely because of low power. CD4 TCRs associated with the vaccine covered the entire spike protein, and the dominant responses were in regions 160-218 and 743-854. Epitopes outside the regions mutated in the B.1.351 and B.1.1.7 variants were reportedly recognized by nearly half of the unique spike-specific TCRs.

This clone appeared a single time. Its antigen is currently not known. It has no much larger one-base neighbor in the sample; base qualities were not kept. The CDR3 regions of human TCRbeta chains were subjected to immunosequencing. The authors' pipeline ran thus. Repertoire TCRs were matched against a reference library of SARS-CoV-2-specific TCRs generated with the MIRA antigen-specificity platform. Breadth was defined as the fraction of unique TCRs that were SARS-CoV-2-associated. Depth was defined as the fraction of total T cells that were SARS-CoV-2-associated. Using the MIRA data, every spike-specific TCR was mapped to the spike region that the TCR reacted to and assigned to either a CD4 or a CD8 class. Log10-transformed breadth and depth values were compared by one-way ANOVA with Sidak's multiple comparisons tests. TCRdb's version of the immuneACCESS table is confined to in-frame rearrangements and falls short of the full clone set. An unresolved V gene accounts for under half of the shortfall where checked; the remainder is of unknown origin. V, J and clone size were drawn from that table, and D and trimming were deduced from the DNA. For this sample the table gives more than 85,000 clones, of which about 88% were detected only once. About 9.3% of the sample lies in the top ten.

Sample time point, as interpreted from the label and publication: baseline before first vaccination. Vaccinee samples were obtained from the UK trials COV001 and COV002, which included a single-blind randomized controlled phase 2/3 trial of AZD1222 (ChAdOx1 nCoV-19) in healthy adults. Trial participant PBMC samples were collected at day 0 and day 28 after the second dose for TCRbeta chain sequencing. Trimming takes 4 bases from V and 7 bases from J, and the germline ends sit 16 bases apart. The CDR3 numbers 14 residues from cysteine through phenylalanine. Just CDR3 DNA is preserved here, 42 bases in frame from base 1. The germline V gene specifies KGHDR as CDR1 and SFDVKD as CDR2.

The TCR was taken from an adult in good health. Here the sequenced sample was peripheral blood, taken on day 0 of AZD1222 vaccination. The chain is made from TRBV24-1 and TRBJ2-7; the D gene is unclear. Here the CDR3 is given as CATSEAHAGVEQYF. The nucleotide sequence is given as TGTGCCACCAGTGAGGCTCACGCTGGCGTAGAGCAGTACTTC.